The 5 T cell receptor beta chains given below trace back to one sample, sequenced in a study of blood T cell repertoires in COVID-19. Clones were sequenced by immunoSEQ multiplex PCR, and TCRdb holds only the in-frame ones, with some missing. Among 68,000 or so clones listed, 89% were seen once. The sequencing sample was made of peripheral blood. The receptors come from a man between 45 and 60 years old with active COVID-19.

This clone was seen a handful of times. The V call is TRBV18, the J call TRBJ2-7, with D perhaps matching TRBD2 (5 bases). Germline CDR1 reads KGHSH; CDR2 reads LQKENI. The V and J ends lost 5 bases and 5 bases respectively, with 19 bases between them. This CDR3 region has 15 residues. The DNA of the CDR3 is TGTGCCAGCTCAACCTTGGCTAGCCGCGTTGACGAGCAGTACTTC. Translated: CASSTLASRVDEQYF.

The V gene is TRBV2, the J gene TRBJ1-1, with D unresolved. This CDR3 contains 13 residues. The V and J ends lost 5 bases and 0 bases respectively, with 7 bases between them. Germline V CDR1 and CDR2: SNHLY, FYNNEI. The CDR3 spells CASSYMLNTEAFF. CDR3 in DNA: TGTGCCAGCAGTTACATGTTGAACACTGAAGCTTTCTTT.

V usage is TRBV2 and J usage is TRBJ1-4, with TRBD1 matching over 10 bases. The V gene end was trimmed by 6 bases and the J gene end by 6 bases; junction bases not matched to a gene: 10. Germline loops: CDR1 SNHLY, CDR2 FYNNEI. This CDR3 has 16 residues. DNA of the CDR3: TGTGCCAGCAGCCCGTTATCGGGACAGGGGTATGAAAAACTGTTTTTT. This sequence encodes CASSPLSGQGYEKLFF.

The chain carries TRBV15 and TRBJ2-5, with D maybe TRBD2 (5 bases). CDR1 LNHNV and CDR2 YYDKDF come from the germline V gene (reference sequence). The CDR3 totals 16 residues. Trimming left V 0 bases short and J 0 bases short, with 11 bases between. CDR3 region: CATSRENGNYQETQYF. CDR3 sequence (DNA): TGTGCCACCAGCAGAGAAAACGGGAACTACCAAGAGACCCAGTACTTC.

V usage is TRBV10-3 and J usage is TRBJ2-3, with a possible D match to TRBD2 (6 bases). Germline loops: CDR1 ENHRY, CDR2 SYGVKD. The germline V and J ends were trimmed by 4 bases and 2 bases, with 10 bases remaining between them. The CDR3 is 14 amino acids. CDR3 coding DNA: TGTGCCATCAGTGGTAGCGGAGCCACAGATACGCAGTATTTT. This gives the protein CAISGSGATDTQYF.